A selection of T cell receptor beta chains follows, all from one sample in a study of blood T cell repertoires in COVID-19. Clones were read by immunoSEQ multiplex PCR, and TCRdb kept only the in-frame ones, dropping some. The table lists more than 95,000 clones, approximately 81% of them singletons. Material: peripheral blood. The receptor set was obtained from a woman in her forties or fifties with acute or convalescent COVID-19. Each CDR3 is given with its conserved first and last residue. The D gene is left open where the match is weak. Only part of the rows carry a size: once, few, many, or a class if the clone is expanded.

>.|TRBV4-1|TRBJ1-5|.
TGCGCCAGCAGCCATGCGGACAGTCCTAATCAGCCCCAGCATTTT
CASSHADSPNQPQHF
>once|TRBV6-5|TRBJ1-6|.
TGTGCCAGCAGTTACTCGAGAGTTCGTTCACCCCTCCACTTT
CASSYSRVRSPLHF
>.|TRBV7-9|TRBJ1-4|.
TGTGCCAGCAGCGCCGACAGGAGAAAACTGTTTTTT
CASSADRRKLFF
>.|TRBV7-9|TRBJ2-3|.
TGTGCCAGCAGCTCGAGGTCGACTAGTCTGACAGATACGCAGTATTTT
CASSSRSTSLTDTQYF
>.|TRBV6-5|TRBJ2-7|.
TGTGCCAGTCTTCGGGACAACCTTTACGAGCAGTACTTC
CASLRDNLYEQYF
>few|TRBV28|TRBJ2-1|TRBD2
TGTGCCAGCAGTTCGCAGGGGTCGGGACTAGCGGGGAAGGGGTTCTTC
CASSSQGSGLAGKGFF
>.|TRBV4-1|TRBJ1-6|.
TGCGCCAGCAGCCAGATACAGGGAAAAGAGCGGTCTAATTCACCCCTCCACTTT
CASSQIQGKERSNSPLHF
>.|TRBV12-3/TRBV12-4|TRBJ2-2|TRBD2
TGTGCCAGCAGGGGGACTAGCGCCGGGGAGCTGTTTTTT
CASRGTSAGELFF
>.|TRBV24-1|TRBJ2-1|.
TGTGCCACCAGTGGGGCCTCCTACAATGAGCAGTTCTTC
CATSGASYNEQFF
>.|TRBV6-5|TRBJ1-2|.
TGTGCCAGCAGTTACCTCGGGGAAGCTAACTATGGCTACACCTTC
CASSYLGEANYGYTF
>.|TRBV5-1|TRBJ1-4|.
TGCGCCAGCAGCTATGAGGGTGCAACTAATGAAAAACTGTTTTTT
CASSYEGATNEKLFF
>.|TRBV29-1|TRBJ2-7|TRBD2
TGCAGCGTTGCTAGCGGGGTCGCTACCTACGAGCAGTACTTC
CSVASGVATYEQYF
>.|TRBV2|TRBJ2-3|.
TGTGCCAGCAGGGTAGGTGGGGGCTCCGATACGCAGTATTTT
CASRVGGGSDTQYF
>.|TRBV2|TRBJ2-7|.
TGTGCCAGCAGTGCTCCCCCGGGCGGGAACCGTCTCGAGCAGTACTTC
CASSAPPGGNRLEQYF
>.|TRBV5-4|TRBJ1-1|TRBD1
TGTGCCAGCAGCTCCCCCCCAGGTGGGACAGGGGGAGCTTTCTTT
CASSSPPGGTGGAFF